This T cell receptor (beta chain) was recorded in a study of T cell responses to AZD1222 COVID-19 vaccine. Background on the study: Pooled in the analysis were second doses at about 4 or about 12 weeks.

Note on this clone: Its antigen is unknown.

Some clones are missing from TCRdb's copy, which holds only in-frame ones; the method was immunoSEQ multiplex PCR. The table has tens of thousands of clones, roughly 87% seen once. V lost 5 bases and J lost 7, with 15 bases in between. The CDR3 sequence is 14 residues long. The germline gives CDR1 SGHTA, CDR2 FQGTGA. General study results and limits: Scientists sampled the repertoires only once the peak T cell response had passed. The sample set comprised mostly white British donors with more females, and clonal diversity was possibly underestimated. Spike as a whole was targeted by vaccine-associated CD4 TCRs, dominant at 160-218 and 743-854.

The TCR originated in an adult in good health. The sample consisted of peripheral blood, taken on day 0 of AZD1222 vaccination. J is TRBJ2-1 and V is TRBV7-3; weak D call: TRBD2 (5 bases). The CDR3 sequence: CASSPSGSWNEQFF. The CDR3 DNA sequence: TGTGCCAGCAGCCCCTCGGGGAGCTGGAATGAGCAGTTCTTC.